One sample yielded the 27 T cell receptor beta chains listed below, sequenced in a study of T cell responses to AZD1222 COVID-19 vaccine. TCRdb keeps only in-frame clones here, not all; method: immunoSEQ multiplex PCR. Of about 210,000 clones listed, roughly 94% are singletons. Material: peripheral blood, obtained 28 days after the second dose of the MenACWY control vaccine. These receptors all stem from an adult who received the MenACWY meningococcal vaccine as a control.

V is TRBV2 and J is TRBJ1-5, with D possibly matching TRBD1 (6 bases). This CDR3 comprises 15 residues. The ends were cut back, 6 bases at V and 4 bases at J, with 16 bases in the middle. Germline V lookup: CDR1 SNHLY, CDR2 FYNNEI. This chain's CDR3 is CASSVSDRQNQPQHF. The CDR3 DNA sequence: TGTGCCAGCAGCGTTTCGGACAGACAAAATCAGCCCCAGCATTTT.

The gene calls are TRBV7-9 and TRBJ1-4, with D unresolved. The germline V gene encodes CDR1 SEHNR and CDR2 FQNEAQ (reference sequence). The CDR3 is 14 amino acids. V lost 1 base to trimming and J lost 1 base, with 4 bases between them. CDR3 nucleotide sequence: TGTGCCAGCAGCTTAGTAGGAACTAATGAAAAACTGTTTTTT. Translated, it gives CASSLVGTNEKLFF.

The chain has TRBV7-2 and TRBJ2-2; 9 nucleotides agree with TRBD1. The junction had 7 bases not matched to a gene; V was cut back by 3 bases and J by 5 bases. The CDR3 contains 16 residues. CDR1 and CDR2 (germline): SGHTA, FQGNSA. The CDR3 DNA follows: TGTGCCAGCAGCTTCTTGGGGACAGGGACGACCGGGGAGCTGTTTTTT. Translating it yields CASSFLGTGTTGELFF.

J is TRBJ2-7 and V is TRBV4-1, with D hard to call. The germline V gene encodes CDR1 MGHRA and CDR2 YSYEKL. The CDR3 is 15 residues long. Trimming stripped 0 bases from V and 3 bases from J, with 12 bases between. The CDR3 reads CASSQDPPAGYEQYF. DNA for the CDR3: TGCGCCAGCAGCCAAGACCCCCCGGCTGGCTACGAGCAGTACTTC.

The rearrangement uses TRBV15 and TRBJ1-2; no firm D call. Germline V lookup: CDR1 LNHNV, CDR2 YYDKDF (reference sequence). The CDR3 consists of 14 residues. Deletions cut 3 bases from V and 8 bases from J, with 16 bases between. The CDR3 region is CATSSTTRVEGYTF. The CDR3 nucleotides read TGTGCCACCAGCAGTACCACCCGGGTCGAGGGCTACACCTTC.

The V gene is TRBV19, the J gene TRBJ2-1; a weak D match, TRBD2 (6 bases). The germline CDR1 and CDR2 sequences are LNHDA and SQIVND (reference sequence). CDR3 length: 14 amino acids. V lost 5 bases to trimming and J lost 0 bases, with 8 bases between them. The CDR3 loop reads CASSRGSSYNEQFF. DNA of the CDR3: TGTGCCAGTAGTCGGGGGAGCTCCTACAATGAGCAGTTCTTC.

The chain carries TRBV5-1 and TRBJ1-2, with 10 positions matching TRBD1. Germline-derived CDR1 and CDR2 are SGHRS and YFSETQ. J gave up 4 bases and V 4 bases, and 7 bases lay outside the gene matches. This CDR3 is built from 15 residues. This CDR3 reads CASSLGTGAVYGYTF. In DNA form, the CDR3 reads TGCGCCAGCAGCCTCGGGACAGGGGCGGTCTATGGCTACACCTTC. The whole variable domain, remainder taken from reference TRBV5-1 and TRBJ1-2, is KAGVTQTPRYLIKTRGQQVTLSCSPISGHRSVSWYQQTPGQGLQFLFEYFSETQRNKGNFPGRFSGRQFSNSRSEMNVSTLELGDSALYLCASSLGTGAVYGYTFGSGTRLTVV.

The chain combines TRBV28 with TRBJ2-7, with unresolved D. Germline-derived CDR1 and CDR2 are MDHEN and SYDVKM. V was pared by 5 bases and J by 0 bases, with 5 bases between. The length of the CDR3 is 12 residues. The DNA of the CDR3 is TGTGCCAGCAGTCAGTACTCCTACGAGCAGTACTTC. Residues: CASSQYSYEQYF. The entire variable domain, with the rest obtained from reference TRBV28 and TRBJ2-7, is as follows: DVKVTQSSRYLVKRTGEKVFLECVQDMDHENMFWYRQDPGLGLRLIYFSYDVKMKEKGDIPEGYSVSREKKERFSLILESASTNQTSMYLCASSQYSYEQYFGPGTRLTVT.

The CDR3 coding sequence is TGTGCCAGCAGCCCCGACAATGAGCAGTTCTTC. Its translation is CASSPDNEQFF. The chain couples TRBV9 to TRBJ2-1; D remains unclear. This CDR3 region has 11 residues. Trimming took off 4 bases at V and 5 bases at J, with 4 bases between the two ends. Germline V gene data show CDR1 as SGDLS and CDR2 as YYNGEE.

The rearrangement links TRBV7-6 to TRBJ2-7, with TRBD1 identical over 8 bases. Trimming cost V 4 bases and J 4 bases; bases outside gene matches: 15. The CDR3 loop spans 17 amino acids. The V gene's germline CDR1 is SGHVS and CDR2 FNYEAQ. The chain's CDR3 is CASSSRGRAGTGYEQYF. The CDR3 DNA reads as TGTGCCAGCAGCTCGCGCGGCCGAGCCGGGACAGGTTACGAGCAGTACTTC.

The chain links TRBV6-5 to TRBJ1-5; 8 bases are a match to TRBD1. Looked up from germline, CDR1 is MNHEY and CDR2 is SVGAGI. V lost 5 bases to trimming and J lost 1 base; unmatched junction nucleotides: 4. This CDR3 contains 15 residues. CDR3 DNA sequence: TGTGCCAGCAGTCACCGGGACAGGAGCAATCAGCCCCAGCATTTT. Amino acid sequence: CASSHRDRSNQPQHF.

The V call is TRBV12-3 or TRBV12-4, the J call TRBJ1-1; possibly TRBD1 for D (5 bases). This CDR3 has 13 amino acids. The V and J ends lost 6 bases and 0 bases respectively, with 8 bases between them. CDR3 in DNA: TGTGCCAGCAGGTTGACAGTGAACACTGAAGCTTTCTTT. As protein: CASRLTVNTEAFF.

The rearrangement uses TRBV24-1 and TRBJ2-1; possible D gene TRBD2, 6 bases. Germline values: CDR1 KGHDR, CDR2 SFDVKD. The CDR3 sequence is 13 residues long. V was cut by 0 bases and J by 10 bases, with 9 bases left in between. The CDR3 is CATSDLRGGEQFF. The CDR3 nucleotides are TGTGCCACCAGTGATTTGAGGGGAGGAGAGCAGTTCTTC.

V is TRBV14 and J is TRBJ2-5; no firm D call. The germline V and J ends were trimmed by 1 base and 1 base, with 13 bases remaining between them. The CDR3 spans 16 residues. Per germline, CDR1 SGHDN and CDR2 FVKESK. CDR3 in DNA: TGTGCCAGCAGCCAAGTGGGCGCAACGGGCCAAGAGACCCAGTACTTC. This codes for CASSQVGATGQETQYF.

The genes are TRBV6-5 and TRBJ2-1; TRBD2 agrees at 7 bases. The CDR3 covers 16 residues. With V trimmed by 0 bases and J by 8 bases, 10 bases remained unmatched. Germline assignment: CDR1 MNHEY and CDR2 SVGAGI. This CDR3 reads CASSYSIGLVLYEQFF. The CDR3 DNA follows: TGTGCCAGCAGTTACTCGATCGGACTAGTATTATATGAGCAGTTCTTC.

The V and J genes are TRBV7-9 and TRBJ2-1; D may be TRBD1 or TRBD2 (5 bases each). Germline loops: CDR1 SEHNR, CDR2 FQNEAQ (reference sequence). V shed 5 bases and J shed 5 bases, with 16 bases lying between them. The CDR3 has 15 residues. The CDR3 sequence: CASSPRGVANNEQFF. The DNA for the CDR3 is TGTGCCAGCAGCCCCAGAGGGGTAGCCAACAATGAGCAGTTCTTC.

This clone was counted a few times. J is TRBJ1-6 and V is TRBV5-1, with D tentatively TRBD1 (5 bases). Trimming shortened V by 4 bases and J by 5 bases, and 13 bases separated the two germline ends. Per germline, CDR1 SGHRS and CDR2 YFSETQ. The CDR3 loop spans 15 amino acids. The CDR3 bases are TGCGCCAGCAGCGGGGGGACGGCCGATAATTCACCCCTCCACTTT. It yields the protein CASSGGTADNSPLHF. The complete variable domain, with remaining parts taken from reference TRBV5-1 and TRBJ1-6, reads KAGVTQTPRYLIKTRGQQVTLSCSPISGHRSVSWYQQTPGQGLQFLFEYFSETQRNKGNFPGRFSGRQFSNSRSEMNVSTLELGDSALYLCASSGGTADNSPLHFGNGTRLTVT.

The genes are TRBV12-3 or TRBV12-4 and TRBJ1-1; D not certain. V gave up 6 bases and J gave up 4 bases, with 6 bases separating them. CDR3 length equals 11 residues. For the CDR3, the DNA is TGTGCCAGCAGCGTGGGCACTGAAGCTTTCTTT. Translation: CASSVGTEAFF.

The rearrangement joins TRBV3-1 (or the pseudogene TRBV3-2) to TRBJ2-7; possible D gene TRBD1, 6 bases. Germline lookup yields CDR1 LGHDT and CDR2 YNNKEL (reference sequence). V lost 4 bases and J lost 3, with 10 bases in between. The CDR3 runs to 13 residues. This CDR3 is CASSLGQLYEQYF. The CDR3 bases are TGTGCCAGCAGCCTCGGACAGCTCTACGAGCAGTACTTC.

V and J are TRBV9 and TRBJ2-5, with a tentative D call TRBD2 (6 bases). CDR3 length: 15 amino acids. Germline-derived CDR1 and CDR2 are SGDLS and YYNGEE. V was shortened by 4 bases and J by 0 bases, with 13 bases between the two germline ends. CDR3 amino acids: CASSSGSGDQETQYF. DNA of the CDR3: TGTGCCAGCAGCTCCGGGTCGGGGGACCAAGAGACCCAGTACTTC. Looking up the rest from reference TRBV9 and TRBJ2-5 gives the full variable domain: DSGVTQTPKHLITATGQRVTLRCSPRSGDLSVYWYQQSLDQGLQFLIQYYNGEERAKGNILERFSAQQFPDLHSELNLSSLELGDSALYFCASSSGSGDQETQYFGPGTRLLVL.

The gene calls are TRBV6-4 and TRBJ2-1; tentatively, D is TRBD1 (6 bases). Germline CDR1 reads MRHNA; CDR2 reads SNTAGT. Trimming pared 1 base from V and 6 bases from J, leaving 13 bases between. This CDR3 has 15 amino acids. CDR3 in DNA: TGTGCCAGCAGTGACTTCCCTGCAGGGGCCAATGAGCAGTTCTTC. Protein: CASSDFPAGANEQFF.

The chain is built from TRBV7-8 and TRBJ1-5, with D possibly TRBD1 on 6 matching bases. The V gene lost 5 bases and the J gene lost 3 bases, with 14 bases spanning the gap. There are 15 residues in the CDR3. Germline values: CDR1 SGHVS, CDR2 FQNEAQ. The CDR3 loop is CASSHTDSSNQPQHF. CDR3 nucleotides: TGTGCCAGCAGCCATACGGACAGTTCCAATCAGCCCCAGCATTTT.

J is TRBJ2-3 and V is TRBV15, with 7 bases fitting TRBD2. Germline CDR1 reads LNHNV; CDR2 reads YYDKDF (reference sequence). V was clipped by 5 bases and J by 2 bases; unmatched bases: 4. The length of the CDR3 is 14 residues. The CDR3 sequence is CATSAGVVTDTQYF. The CDR3 DNA is TGTGCCACCAGCGCGGGGGTGGTCACAGATACGCAGTATTTT.

About this clone: This is likely a read error, given that the CDR3 carries no conserved phenylalanine or tryptophan at its end. Because the CDR3's place on the DNA is in doubt, the DNA is left out and the CDR3 is given as listed by TCRdb. The chain recombines TRBV28 with TRBJ1-2. Germline CDR1 is MDHEN and CDR2 is SYDVKM. Including both end residues, the CDR3 is 12 amino acids long. The CDR3 loop reads CASSTAPAISAI.

J is TRBJ2-7 and V is TRBV28, with D perhaps TRBD1 (6 bases). The CDR3 runs 15 residues. In germline, CDR1 is MDHEN, CDR2 SYDVKM. Trimming left V 5 bases short and J 3 bases short, with 17 bases between. CDR3 residues: CASSSTLAGDYEQYF. CDR3 in DNA: TGTGCCAGCAGTAGTACCCTAGCAGGGGACTACGAGCAGTACTTC.

The chain is built from TRBV7-8 and TRBJ2-5; TRBD1 agrees at 8 bases. Germline V gives CDR1 SGHVS, CDR2 FQNEAQ. Losses at the gene ends were 5 bases for V and 4 bases for J; bases not matched to a gene: 6. CDR3 length equals 14 residues. CDR3 region: CASSQRQGTETQYF. CDR3 nucleotides: TGTGCCAGCAGCCAGAGACAGGGGACAGAGACCCAGTACTTC.

V usage is TRBV29-1 and J usage is TRBJ1-1, with D unclear. Germline V lookup: CDR1 SQVTM, CDR2 ANQGSEA. This CDR3 contains 11 residues. The V gene lost 2 bases and the J gene lost 6 bases, with 7 bases spanning the gap. Here the CDR3 DNA reads TGCAGCGTTGAACCCGGAGCTGAAGCTTTCTTT. Encoded protein: CSVEPGAEAFF.